These T cell receptor beta chains were read from a single sample in a study of T cells in Graves' hyperthyroidism and ophthalmopathy. Each CDR3 protein is one row after TCRdb ran MiXCR on the multiplex PCR reads. Here the sample spans roughly 350,000 distinct CDR3 sequences, approximately 13% being singletons. The source material was blood. The receptors come from a woman in her thirties with Graves' hyperthyroidism. Each CDR3 is given with its conserved first and last residue. Each record gives: V gene, J gene, CDR3 protein.

TRBV12-3/TRBV12-4	TRBJ2-5	CASSLLGQGLQETQYF
TRBV20-1	TRBJ1-4	CSARDPRYNEKLFF
TRBV24-1	TRBJ1-2	CATSDAPGQGGDYGYTF
TRBV6-1	TRBJ1-1	CASSEGQGSAEAFF
TRBV10-1	TRBJ2-7	CASSESGRSLKLYF
TRBV5-1	TRBJ2-2	CASATGATNTGELFF
TRBV30	TRBJ2-1	CAWAYNEQFF
TRBV4-3	TRBJ2-1	CASSQTSGRAGNEQFF
TRBV6-5	TRBJ2-7	CASSYETGAYEQYF
TRBV18	TRBJ1-1	CASSPRGQDTEAFF
TRBV25-1	TRBJ1-4	CASSEGFGANEKLFF
TRBV6-1	TRBJ1-4	CASRKGQGGEKLFF
TRBV20-1	TRBJ1-1	CSASQDTGLTEAFF
TRBV3-1	TRBJ2-1	CASSLGPGLVIRQFF
TRBV28	TRBJ1-2	CASRDTIYGYTF
TRBV9	TRBJ2-7	CASSVDPSSYEQYF
TRBV19	TRBJ1-5	CASTPWLGQPQHF
TRBV28	TRBJ2-1	CAGGASGSYEQFF
TRBV28	TRBJ2-7	CASSWRGQVYEQYF
TRBV29-1	TRBJ2-3	CSAGQLDTDTQYF
TRBV20-1	TRBJ2-1	CSALSNEQFF
TRBV4-2	TRBJ2-1	CASSRRPEEQFF
TRBV29-1	TRBJ1-1	CSVAGGVPEAFF
TRBV7-3	TRBJ2-2	CASSPRQDSTGELFF
TRBV28	TRBJ2-7	CASSLLVGQKVKDEQYF
TRBV7-2	TRBJ2-1	CASSLVGTSGYNEQFF
TRBV3-1	TRBJ2-3	CASSQAWGQLTDTQYF
TRBV5-1	TRBJ2-7	CASSLARGLDLYEQYF
TRBV27	TRBJ2-5	CASRSEHLLRGQETQYF
TRBV7-9	TRBJ1-3	CASSAAVKTGGTGNTIYF
TRBV9	TRBJ2-5	CASSSRPGQVGETQYF
TRBV28	TRBJ2-3	CASSQRGGSADTQYF
TRBV19	TRBJ2-3	CASSITGADTQYF
TRBV30	TRBJ2-3	CAGGAGGLLDTQYF
TRBV20-1	TRBJ2-2	CSVGRGELFF
TRBV5-1	TRBJ2-7	CASSELGTSGDEQYF
TRBV7-2	TRBJ2-2	CASSKTGGGSTGELFF
TRBV20-1	TRBJ1-5	CSALRQGNQPQHF
TRBV7-3	TRBJ2-1	CASSLSGRGAPYNEQFF
TRBV6-1	TRBJ2-2	CASRQVGGTGELFF
TRBV29-1	TRBJ2-2	CSAETGNTGELFF
TRBV20-1	TRBJ2-5	CSAERTGLPQETQYF
TRBV12-5	TRBJ2-2	CVSGSGQGDTGELFF
TRBV7-8	TRBJ1-1	CASSLARGLDTEAFF
TRBV6-6	TRBJ2-7	CASSYTYTGQGGEQYF
TRBV20-1	NA	CSATGTSAGDTQHF
TRBV2	TRBJ2-1	CASSPSGIVTEQFF
TRBV27	TRBJ2-7	CASSSPRITGSYEQYF
TRBV28	TRBJ2-5	CASSLGLPREETQYF
TRBV7-2	TRBJ2-7	CASRLALLSEQYF